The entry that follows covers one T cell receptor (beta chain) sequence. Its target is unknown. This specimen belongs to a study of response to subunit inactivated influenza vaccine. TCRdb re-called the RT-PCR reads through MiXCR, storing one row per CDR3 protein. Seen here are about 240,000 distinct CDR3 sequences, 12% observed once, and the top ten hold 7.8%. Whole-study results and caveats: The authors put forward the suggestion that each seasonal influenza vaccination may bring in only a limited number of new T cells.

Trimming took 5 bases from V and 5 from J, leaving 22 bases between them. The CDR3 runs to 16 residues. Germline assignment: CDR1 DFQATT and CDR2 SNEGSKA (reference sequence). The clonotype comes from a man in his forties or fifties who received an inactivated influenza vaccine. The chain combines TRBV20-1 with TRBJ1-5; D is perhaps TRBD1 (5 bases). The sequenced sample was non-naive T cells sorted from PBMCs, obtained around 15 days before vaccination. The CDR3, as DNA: TGCAGTGCTCCAACTTCCCGGGACGGTAGATATCAGCCCCAGCATTTT. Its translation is CSAPTSRDGRYQPQHF.